This T cell receptor beta chain was retrieved from a study of blood T cell repertoires in COVID-19. Using immunoSEQ multiplex PCR, the repertoire was profiled, and TCRdb retains in-frame clones only, with some absent. This table holds about 310,000 clones, roughly 87% found once. This CDR3 contains 14 residues. Germline V lookup: CDR1 SNHLY, CDR2 FYNNEI. The ends lost 7 bases at V and 5 bases at J; junction bases unmatched: 8. What was sequenced was peripheral blood. This receptor was identified in a man aged 45-65 years with active or convalescent COVID-19. This chain joins TRBV2 and TRBJ1-1; 9 bases line up with TRBD1. In DNA, the CDR3 is TGTGCCAGCATACGGGACAGGGAGGAGACTGAAGCTTTCTTT. It yields the protein CASIRDREETEAFF.